This T cell receptor beta chain appears in the sequencing data of a study of blood T cell repertoires in COVID-19. In the study overall: Samples representing acute and convalescent COVID-19 were sourced from the United States, Italy and Spain. T cells, B-cell-depleted T cells, or PBMCs supplied cDNA or gDNA.

Per the authors' pipeline: Using reference gene primer amplification, nucleated cell counts were estimated. Libraries were prepared by immunoSEQ multiplex PCR; TCRdb keeps only in-frame clonotypes and omits some of them. V, J and clone size are those of that table, while D and trimming were read from the DNA. The sample carries more than 9,000 clones, roughly 83% recorded once. The table lists this clone with a few counts. Material: peripheral blood. The sequence derives from a human donor in a cohort sampled during active COVID-19.

CDR3 protein: CASSTHTPQQGMGQPQHF. The CDR3 bases are TGTGCCAGCAGCACTCATACCCCCCAGCAGGGTATGGGTCAGCCCCAGCATTTT. This chain joins TRBV5-5 and TRBJ1-5; possibly TRBD1 for D (5 bases). Trimming pared 4 bases from V and 6 bases from J, leaving 26 bases between. The CDR3 length is 18 residues. The germline gives CDR1 SGHKS, CDR2 YYEKEE (reference sequence).